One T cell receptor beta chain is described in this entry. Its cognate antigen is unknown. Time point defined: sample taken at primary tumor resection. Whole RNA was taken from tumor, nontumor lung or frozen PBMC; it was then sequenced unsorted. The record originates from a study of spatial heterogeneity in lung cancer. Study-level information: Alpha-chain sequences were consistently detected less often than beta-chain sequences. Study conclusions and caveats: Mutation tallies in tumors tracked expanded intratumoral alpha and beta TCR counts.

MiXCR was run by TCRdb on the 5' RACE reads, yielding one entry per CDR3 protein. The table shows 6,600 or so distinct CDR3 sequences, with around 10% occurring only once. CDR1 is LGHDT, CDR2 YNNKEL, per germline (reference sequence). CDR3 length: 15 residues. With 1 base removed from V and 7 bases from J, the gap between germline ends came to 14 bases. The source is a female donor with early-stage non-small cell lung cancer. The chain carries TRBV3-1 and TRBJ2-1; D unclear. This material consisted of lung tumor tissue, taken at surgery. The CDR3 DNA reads TGTGCCAGCAGCCAAGGAGCAGGCCCAGGAAATGAGCAGTTCTTC. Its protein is CASSQGAGPGNEQFF.